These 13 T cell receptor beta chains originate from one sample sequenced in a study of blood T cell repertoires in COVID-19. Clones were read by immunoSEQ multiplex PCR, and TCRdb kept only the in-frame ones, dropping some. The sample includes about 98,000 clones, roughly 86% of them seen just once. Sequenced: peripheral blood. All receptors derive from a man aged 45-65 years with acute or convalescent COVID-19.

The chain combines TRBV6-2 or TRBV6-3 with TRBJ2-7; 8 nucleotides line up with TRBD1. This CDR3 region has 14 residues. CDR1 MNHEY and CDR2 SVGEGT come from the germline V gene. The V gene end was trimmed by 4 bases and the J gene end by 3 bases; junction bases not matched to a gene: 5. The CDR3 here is CASSFRGLVYEQYF. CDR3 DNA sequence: TGTGCCAGCAGTTTCAGGGGGCTCGTCTACGAGCAGTACTTC.

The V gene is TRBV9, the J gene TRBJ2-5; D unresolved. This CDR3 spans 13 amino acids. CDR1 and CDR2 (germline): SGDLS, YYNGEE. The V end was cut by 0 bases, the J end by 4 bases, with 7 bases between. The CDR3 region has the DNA TGTGCCAGCAGCGTAGGGCCCGTAGAGACCCAGTACTTC. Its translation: CASSVGPVETQYF.

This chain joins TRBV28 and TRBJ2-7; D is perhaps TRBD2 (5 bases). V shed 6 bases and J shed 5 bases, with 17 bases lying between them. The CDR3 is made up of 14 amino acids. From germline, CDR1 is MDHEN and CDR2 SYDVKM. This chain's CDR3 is CASSETAGIHEQYF. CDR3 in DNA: TGTGCCAGCAGCGAGACTGCGGGTATCCACGAGCAGTACTTC. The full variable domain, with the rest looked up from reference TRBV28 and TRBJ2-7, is DVKVTQSSRYLVKRTGEKVFLECVQDMDHENMFWYRQDPGLGLRLIYFSYDVKMKEKGDIPEGYSVSREKKERFSLILESASTNQTSMYLCASSETAGIHEQYFGPGTRLTVT.

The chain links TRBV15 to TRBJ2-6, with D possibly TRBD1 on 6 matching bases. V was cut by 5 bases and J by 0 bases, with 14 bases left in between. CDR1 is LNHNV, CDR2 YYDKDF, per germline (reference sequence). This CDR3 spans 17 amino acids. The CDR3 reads CATSPRGPSSGANVLTF. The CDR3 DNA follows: TGTGCCACCAGCCCCAGGGGTCCCAGCTCTGGGGCCAACGTCCTGACTTTC. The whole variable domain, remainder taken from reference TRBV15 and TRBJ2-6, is DAMVIQNPRYQVTQFGKPVTLSCSQTLNHNVMYWYQQKSSQAPKLLFHYYDKDFNNEADTPDNFQSRRPNTSFCFLDIRSPGLGDTAMYLCATSPRGPSSGANVLTFGAGSRLTVL.

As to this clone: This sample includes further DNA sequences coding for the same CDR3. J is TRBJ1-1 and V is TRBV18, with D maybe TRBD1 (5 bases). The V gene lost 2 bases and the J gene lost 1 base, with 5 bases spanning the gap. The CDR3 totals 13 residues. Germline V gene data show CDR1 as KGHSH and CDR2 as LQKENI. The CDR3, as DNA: TGTGCCAGCTCACCAAGGGGGAACACTGAAGCTTTCTTT. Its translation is CASSPRGNTEAFF.

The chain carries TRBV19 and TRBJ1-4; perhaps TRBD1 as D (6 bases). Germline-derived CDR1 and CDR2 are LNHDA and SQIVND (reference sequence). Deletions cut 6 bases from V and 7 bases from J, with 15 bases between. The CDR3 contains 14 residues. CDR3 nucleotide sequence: TGTGCCAGTAGGGGAGGGGGGCTCGGTGAAAAACTGTTTTTT. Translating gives CASRGGGLGEKLFF.

The CDR3 nucleotides are TGTGCCAGCAGCGGGGCTCGGGTGGGGCGGAACGAGCAGTACTTC. Translating gives CASSGARVGRNEQYF. This chain joins TRBV5-6 and TRBJ2-7; TRBD1 might be the D (5 bases). V was trimmed by 4 bases and J by 5 bases, leaving 19 bases between them. The length of the CDR3 is 15 residues. Per germline, CDR1 SGHDT and CDR2 YYEEEE.

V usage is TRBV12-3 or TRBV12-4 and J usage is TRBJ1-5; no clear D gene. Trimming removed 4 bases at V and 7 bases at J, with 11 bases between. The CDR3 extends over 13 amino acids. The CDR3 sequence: CASSWRVDQPQHF. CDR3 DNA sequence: TGTGCCAGCAGTTGGAGGGTAGACCAGCCCCAGCATTTT.

The CDR3 protein is CASSLTPTSGIYNEQFF. CDR3 bases: TGTGCCAGTAGTCTCACCCCGACTAGCGGAATATACAATGAGCAGTTCTTC. This sequence joins TRBV19 and TRBJ2-1; 9 nucleotides align to TRBD2. J was trimmed by 4 bases and V by 5 bases; bases with no gene match: 12. The CDR3 covers 17 residues. The germline V gene has CDR1 LNHDA and CDR2 SQIVND (reference sequence).

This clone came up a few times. CDR3 region: CASSQEGQVSYEQYF. CDR3 DNA: TGTGCCAGCAGCCAAGAGGGGCAGGTCTCCTACGAGCAGTACTTC. The rearrangement uses TRBV3-1 (or the pseudogene TRBV3-2) and TRBJ2-7; D perhaps matches TRBD1 (5 bases). The germline V gene has CDR1 LGHDT and CDR2 YNNKEL (reference sequence). The CDR3 runs to 15 residues. V lost 0 bases and J 0 bases, leaving 9 bases between the germline ends.

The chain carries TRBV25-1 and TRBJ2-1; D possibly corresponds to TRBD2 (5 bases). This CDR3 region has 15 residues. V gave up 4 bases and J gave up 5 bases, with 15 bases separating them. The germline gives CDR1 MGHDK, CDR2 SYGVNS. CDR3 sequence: CASSGLRGSNNEQFF. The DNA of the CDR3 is TGTGCCAGCAGTGGCCTTCGGGGTAGCAACAATGAGCAGTTCTTC.

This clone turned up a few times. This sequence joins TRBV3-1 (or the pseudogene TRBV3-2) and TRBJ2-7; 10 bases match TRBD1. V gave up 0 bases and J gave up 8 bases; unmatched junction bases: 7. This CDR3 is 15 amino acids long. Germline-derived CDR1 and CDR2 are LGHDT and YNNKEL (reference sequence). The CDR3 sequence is CASSQEGTGDLQQYF. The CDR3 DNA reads TGTGCCAGCAGCCAAGAGGGGACAGGGGACCTGCAGCAGTACTTC.

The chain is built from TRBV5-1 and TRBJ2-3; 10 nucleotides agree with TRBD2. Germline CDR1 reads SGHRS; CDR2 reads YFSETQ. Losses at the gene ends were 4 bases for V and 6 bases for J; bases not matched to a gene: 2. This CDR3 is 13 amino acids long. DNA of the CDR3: TGCGCCAGCAGCCCGGGACTAGCGGATACGCAGTATTTT. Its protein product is CASSPGLADTQYF. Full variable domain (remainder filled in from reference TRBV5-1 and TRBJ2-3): KAGVTQTPRYLIKTRGQQVTLSCSPISGHRSVSWYQQTPGQGLQFLFEYFSETQRNKGNFPGRFSGRQFSNSRSEMNVSTLELGDSALYLCASSPGLADTQYFGPGTRLTVL.